These T cell receptor beta chains were read from a single sample in a study of shared clonotypes between healthy human individuals. The protocol was immunoSEQ multiplex PCR, while the TCRdb copy is restricted to in-frame clones and leaves out a portion. The sample shows over a million clones, 95% to 99% of them seen only once. Sequencing was carried out using naive CD4+ T cells sorted from blood. Receptors originate from a man between 25 and 39 years old in good health. CDR3s include the opening cysteine and the closing phenylalanine or tryptophan. Fields, in order: J gene, clone size, D gene, V gene, CDR3 DNA, CDR3 protein. The D gene is left open where the match is weak. Size tells how often a clone was seen (once, few, many) or the class of an expanded clone, and some rows leave it out.

j_call: TRBJ1-1; clone_size: NA; d_call: NA; v_call: TRBV7-9; cdr3_nt: TGTGCCAGCAGCTTGTCGGCAGGTATGAACACTGAAGCTTTCTTT; cdr3_aa: CASSLSAGMNTEAFF
j_call: TRBJ2-1; clone_size: NA; d_call: TRBD2; v_call: TRBV2; cdr3_nt: TGTGCCAGCTCCCGCGAGGGCGGGAGCGGAAGAAATGAGCAGTTCTTC; cdr3_aa: CASSREGGSGRNEQFF
j_call: TRBJ2-1; clone_size: once; d_call: NA; v_call: TRBV25-1; cdr3_nt: TGTGCCAGCATGGGAACAGGGCGGGCCAGAGGATATGAGCAGTTCTTC; cdr3_aa: CASMGTGRARGYEQFF
j_call: TRBJ2-3; clone_size: NA; d_call: TRBD2; v_call: TRBV18; cdr3_nt: TGTGCCAGCACCGGGACTAGCGGGTCCACAGATACGCAGTATTTT; cdr3_aa: CASTGTSGSTDTQYF
j_call: TRBJ1-5; clone_size: NA; d_call: NA; v_call: TRBV4-1; cdr3_nt: TGCGCCAGCAGCCAAGATCTGGTAAGGCAGCCCCAGCATTTT; cdr3_aa: CASSQDLVRQPQHF
j_call: TRBJ2-5; clone_size: NA; d_call: TRBD2; v_call: TRBV9; cdr3_nt: TGTGCCAGCAGCTCAGTAGTTGGCGGGAGGGGGCCCCAGTACTTC; cdr3_aa: CASSSVVGGRGPQYF
j_call: TRBJ2-7; clone_size: NA; d_call: NA; v_call: TRBV28; cdr3_nt: TGTGCCAGCAGTTTGGCCCGGTGGGGGTTAGCCTACGAGCAGTACTTC; cdr3_aa: CASSLARWGLAYEQYF
j_call: TRBJ2-2; clone_size: NA; d_call: TRBD2; v_call: TRBV28; cdr3_nt: TGTGCCAGCGGTGCGGGAGTGGGCACCGGGGAGCTGTTTTTT; cdr3_aa: CASGAGVGTGELFF
j_call: TRBJ2-7; clone_size: once; d_call: TRBD2; v_call: TRBV5-4; cdr3_nt: TGTGCCAGCAGTGGGACTAGTTTCAACGAGCAGTACTTC; cdr3_aa: CASSGTSFNEQYF
j_call: TRBJ2-3; clone_size: NA; d_call: TRBD2; v_call: TRBV5-1; cdr3_nt: TGCGCCAGCAGCTTGGCGTCTAGCGGGAGGGTGGATACGCAGTATTTT; cdr3_aa: CASSLASSGRVDTQYF
j_call: TRBJ2-3; clone_size: NA; d_call: NA; v_call: TRBV4-3; cdr3_nt: TGCGCCAGCAGCCAAGATATTAACACAGATACGCAGTATTTT; cdr3_aa: CASSQDINTDTQYF
j_call: TRBJ2-3; clone_size: NA; d_call: TRBD2; v_call: TRBV25-1; cdr3_nt: TGTGCCAGCAGTCACGGGACTAGCGCCCTAAGGGATACGCAGTATTTT; cdr3_aa: CASSHGTSALRDTQYF
j_call: TRBJ2-3; clone_size: NA; d_call: NA; v_call: TRBV7-9; cdr3_nt: TGTGCCAGCAGTACGGACGGGAAGAGCACAGATACGCAGTATTTT; cdr3_aa: CASSTDGKSTDTQYF
j_call: TRBJ2-7; clone_size: NA; d_call: TRBD2; v_call: TRBV4-1; cdr3_nt: TGCGCCAGCAGCCAAGATGGGAGGGGGCAGTACTTC; cdr3_aa: CASSQDGRGQYF
j_call: TRBJ1-3; clone_size: NA; d_call: TRBD1; v_call: TRBV5-4; cdr3_nt: TGTGCCAGCAGCTTGGGGGACAGCCACTCTGGAAACACCATATATTTT; cdr3_aa: CASSLGDSHSGNTIYF
j_call: TRBJ2-2; clone_size: NA; d_call: NA; v_call: TRBV11-3; cdr3_nt: TGTGCCAGCAGCCGAACAGGTCCCCGGGAGCTGTTTTTT; cdr3_aa: CASSRTGPRELFF
j_call: TRBJ1-1; clone_size: NA; d_call: NA; v_call: TRBV19; cdr3_nt: TGTGCCAGTAGTATAGGTGCCAGTTTCGACACTGAAGCTTTCTTT; cdr3_aa: CASSIGASFDTEAFF
j_call: TRBJ1-1; clone_size: NA; d_call: NA; v_call: TRBV19; cdr3_nt: TGTGCCAGTAGTATCGTCCCTGATGAACCTGAAGCTTTCTTT; cdr3_aa: CASSIVPDEPEAFF
j_call: TRBJ2-5; clone_size: NA; d_call: NA; v_call: TRBV7-8; cdr3_nt: TGTGCCAGCAGCTTACTCCCAGAGACCCAGTACTTC; cdr3_aa: CASSLLPETQYF
j_call: TRBJ2-7; clone_size: NA; d_call: NA; v_call: TRBV5-1; cdr3_nt: TGCGCCAGCAGCTTGGAGAGGGGATACTACGAGCAGTACTTC; cdr3_aa: CASSLERGYYEQYF
j_call: TRBJ2-1; clone_size: NA; d_call: NA; v_call: TRBV6-5; cdr3_nt: TGTGCCAGCAGTTCCCAGGGCAATGAGCAGTTCTTC; cdr3_aa: CASSSQGNEQFF
j_call: TRBJ1-1; clone_size: NA; d_call: NA; v_call: TRBV28; cdr3_nt: TGTGCCAGCAGTCTATTACAGCCATACACTGAAGCTTTCTTT; cdr3_aa: CASSLLQPYTEAFF
j_call: TRBJ2-1; clone_size: NA; d_call: TRBD2; v_call: TRBV5-4; cdr3_nt: TGTGCCAGCAGCCTCGTAGCGGGAGGGCCCGGAGAGCAGTTCTTC; cdr3_aa: CASSLVAGGPGEQFF
j_call: TRBJ1-2; clone_size: NA; d_call: NA; v_call: TRBV5-1; cdr3_nt: TGCGCCAGCAGCCCAGACACTTATGGCTACACCTTC; cdr3_aa: CASSPDTYGYTF
j_call: TRBJ1-2; clone_size: NA; d_call: TRBD1; v_call: TRBV18; cdr3_nt: TGTGCCAGCTCACCTGGACAGGGTGACTATGGCTACACCTTC; cdr3_aa: CASSPGQGDYGYTF
j_call: TRBJ2-5; clone_size: NA; d_call: TRBD2; v_call: TRBV7-2; cdr3_nt: TGTGCCAGCAGCCTCAGCGGGAGTGGGGAGACCCAGTACTTC; cdr3_aa: CASSLSGSGETQYF